This TCR beta chain was sequenced for a study of T cells in localized non-small cell lung cancer. General study points: Adjacent lung held a median approximately 57 of the top 100 tumor clones.

In this sample, this clone is medium-sized. Its antigen is as yet unknown. This table comes from immunoSEQ multiplex PCR, and its TCRdb copy is limited to in-frame clones, with some not included. The table includes about 82,000 clones, around three quarters detected once. Sequencing was performed on PBMCs, taken before any cancer treatment. The TCR comes from a man aged 40 to 69 with stage II squamous cell lung carcinoma.

The CDR3 nucleotides read TGTGCCAGCAGCTTGGAGCAGTTCCAAGAGACCCAGTACTTC. Translated, it gives CASSLEQFQETQYF. The V and J genes are TRBV5-4 and TRBJ2-5; no reliable D call. The germline gives CDR1 SGHNT, CDR2 YYREEE (reference sequence). Trimming pared 0 bases from V and 1 base from J, leaving 7 bases between. The CDR3 contains 14 residues.